The subject of this entry is one T cell receptor beta chain. Generated by immunoSEQ multiplex PCR, the TCRdb table keeps only in-frame clones and is missing some. The data contain about 14,000 clones, roughly 80% of them singletons. The data belong to a study of technical replicates of blood from several donors. This TCR came from a human donor in good health. Specimen: PBMCs.

CDR3 protein: CASRRQYNEQFF. The CDR3 DNA sequence: TGCGCCAGCAGAAGACAGTACAATGAGCAGTTCTTC. The rearrangement uses TRBV5-1 and TRBJ2-1; TRBD1 is a possible D gene (5 bases). V shed 5 bases and J shed 4 bases, with 7 bases lying between them. The germline CDR1 and CDR2 sequences are SGHRS and YFSETQ. The CDR3 covers 12 residues.